This T cell receptor (beta chain) was captured by sequencing in a study of blood T cells in healthy people across ages. A second PCR, run for about 6 to 11 cycles, used a sample-barcoded 5' primer plus a J-beta primer mix. TCRdb fed the 5' RACE reads into MiXCR, producing one record per CDR3 protein. The sample contains more than 600,000 distinct CDR3 sequences, approximately 25% of which appear only once. This clonotype occurred many times. The ends were cut back, 5 bases at V and 5 bases at J, with 10 bases in the middle. Germline assignment: CDR1 SGHTA and CDR2 FQGTGA. There are 13 residues in the CDR3. This sample also appeared in a second study, on T cells of mothers and their children. Turning to that study: Maternal samples each gave over 9 million TCR beta CDR3 reads, and child samples around 3.2 million each. No clone of persistent microchimeric T cells was detected.

The origin of this receptor is a boy between 10 and 17 years old in good health. The rearrangement uses TRBV7-3 and TRBJ2-1; a possible D gene is TRBD1 (6 bases). The sample was blood. The CDR3 DNA sequence: TGTGCCAGCAGCCCACAGGGTGACAATGAGCAGTTCTTC. Encoded protein: CASSPQGDNEQFF.